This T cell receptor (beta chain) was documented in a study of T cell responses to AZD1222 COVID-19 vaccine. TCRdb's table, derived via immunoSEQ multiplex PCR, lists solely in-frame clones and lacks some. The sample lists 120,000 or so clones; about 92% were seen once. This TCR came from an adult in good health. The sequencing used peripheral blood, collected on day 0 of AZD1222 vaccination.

The CDR3 reads CASSLGSPGLSGTGELFF. The CDR3 nucleotides are TGTGCCAGCAGCTTAGGATCCCCGGGACTCAGCGGGACCGGGGAGCTGTTTTTT. V and J are TRBV7-6 and TRBJ2-2; weak D call: TRBD2 (6 bases). Trimming cost V 1 base and J 5 bases, with 20 bases left between them. This CDR3 contains 18 residues. From germline, CDR1 is SGHVS and CDR2 FNYEAQ.